This TCR beta chain is from a study of T cells in Graves' hyperthyroidism and ophthalmopathy. V gave up 0 bases and J gave up 6 bases, with 15 bases separating them. The V gene's germline CDR1 is DFQATT and CDR2 SNEGSKA (reference sequence). This CDR3 has 14 residues. RNA transcripts provided the source from which TCR beta CDR3 regions were amplified. HTBI primers were the set used in a first-round RT-PCR of the TCR CDR3. MiXCR, run by TCRdb on the multiplex PCR reads, gives a single entry per CDR3 protein. The sample yields around 530,000 distinct CDR3 sequences, roughly 17% seen once. In this sample, this clonotype turned up many times.

The chain joins TRBV20-1 to TRBJ2-7; possibly TRBD1 for D (5 bases). The material sequenced was blood. The receptor was isolated from a woman between 18 and 29 years old with Graves' ophthalmopathy. Here the CDR3 DNA reads TGCAGTGCTAGAGATTTACCAGGGTCATCCGAGCAGTACTTC. It translates to CSARDLPGSSEQYF.